Included here is one T cell receptor (beta chain) sequence, with context. Its antigen remains unidentified. TCRdb's copy holds only in-frame clones and misses some; the assay was immunoSEQ multiplex PCR. Of about 57,000 clones in the sample, over 80% were seen once. The sample belongs to a study of OX40 agonist ivuxolimab in advanced cancers. The overall study: Of mixed ages from about 23 to 79 and averaging around 60 years, the group was roughly 83% male.

Study-level results: Circulating CD4+ and CD8+ T cells showed clonal expansion by week 6 at 0.1 to 3.0 mg/kg. There were, on average, more expanded clones in CD8+ T cells than in CD4+.

Cycle 7 day 1, cycle 4 day 1, and baseline were the timepoints at which blood was sampled. This CDR3 is built from 15 residues. Per the germline V gene, CDR1 is SNHLY and CDR2 is FYNNEI. The V and J ends lost 7 bases and 2 bases, in that order; junction bases with no gene match: 8. The sequenced sample was CD4+ or CD8+ T cells sorted from blood, obtained in a trial of the OX40 agonist ivuxolimab. The gene calls are TRBV2 and TRBJ1-5; 7 nucleotides agree with TRBD1. The clonotype originates from an adult with an advanced solid tumor such as melanoma, head and neck, liver or kidney cancer. DNA for the CDR3: TGTGCCAGCATCCTTGACAGGGCGGGCAATCAGCCCCAGCATTTT. Protein product: CASILDRAGNQPQHF.